The next 8 T cell receptor beta chains were all read from a single sample in a study of OX40 agonist ivuxolimab in advanced cancers. The assay was immunoSEQ multiplex PCR, and TCRdb's table has in-frame clones only and misses some. Of 55,000 to 80,000 clones listed, around 90% were seen once; the top ten hold roughly 0.56%. This material consisted of CD4+ or CD8+ T cells sorted from blood, taken in a trial of the OX40 agonist ivuxolimab. All receptors come from an adult with an advanced solid tumor such as melanoma, head and neck, liver or kidney cancer.

The V and J genes are TRBV2 and TRBJ2-5; D is uncertain. Germline assignment: CDR1 SNHLY and CDR2 FYNNEI. Trimming left V 6 bases short and J 1 base short, with 12 bases between. The CDR3 totals 14 residues. This chain's CDR3 is CASRVLAIQETQYF. In DNA, the CDR3 is TGTGCCAGCAGGGTATTAGCTATCCAAGAGACCCAGTACTTC.

V is TRBV2 and J is TRBJ2-3, with D maybe TRBD2 (6 bases). V gave up 6 bases and J gave up 2 bases, with 18 bases separating them. Germline CDR1 SNHLY, CDR2 FYNNEI. This CDR3 has 16 residues. This chain's CDR3 is CASSPFPAGPTDTQYF. CDR3 coding DNA: TGTGCCAGCAGCCCTTTCCCAGCGGGTCCCACAGATACGCAGTATTTT.

J is TRBJ2-7 and V is TRBV5-6; D is unresolved. The germline V gene has CDR1 SGHDT and CDR2 YYEEEE. With 2 bases removed from V and 6 bases from J, the gap between germline ends came to 9 bases. This CDR3 has 12 amino acids. DNA for the CDR3: TGTGCCAGCAGCTTTTGGGGTGGCGAGCAGTACTTC. This codes for CASSFWGGEQYF.

About this clone: Other DNA sequences from this sample encode an identical CDR3 as well. This rearrangement joins TRBV27 to TRBJ2-7, with 8 positions matching TRBD1. Losses at the gene ends were 6 bases for V and 7 bases for J; bases not matched to a gene: 8. The germline V gene has CDR1 MNHEY and CDR2 SMNVEV (reference sequence). The CDR3 runs 13 residues. The CDR3 nucleotides read TGTGCCAGCAGAACGGACAGGGCGCGGGAGCAGTACTTC. This encodes CASRTDRAREQYF.

The J gene is TRBJ2-7, the V gene TRBV5-1; D may be TRBD1 or TRBD2 (5 bases each). Germline CDR1 SGHRS, CDR2 YFSETQ. The CDR3 extends over 16 amino acids. V was pared by 1 base and J by 0 bases, with 14 bases between. In DNA form, the CDR3 reads TGCGCCAGCAGCTTGAGTCCAGGGACCCTCTCCTACGAGCAGTACTTC. Protein: CASSLSPGTLSYEQYF.

This clone was observed once. The rearrangement joins TRBV11-1 to TRBJ2-5, with D tentatively TRBD1 (6 bases). The germline V and J ends were trimmed by 8 bases and 5 bases, with 15 bases remaining between them. This CDR3 has 13 residues. CDR1 is SGHAT and CDR2 is FQDESV in the germline V gene (reference sequence). The CDR3 is CASRWAGVETQYF. The CDR3 DNA reads as TGTGCCAGCCGATGGGCAGGGGTCGAGACCCAGTACTTC.

This chain connects TRBV9 to TRBJ2-5, with a tentative D call TRBD2 (5 bases). The CDR3 is made up of 14 amino acids. The germline V gene encodes CDR1 SGDLS and CDR2 YYNGEE. V lost 0 bases and J 5 bases, leaving 11 bases between the germline ends. This CDR3 reads CASSVDLARETQYF. The CDR3 region has the DNA TGTGCCAGCAGCGTAGATTTAGCGAGGGAGACCCAGTACTTC.

The chain couples TRBV30 to TRBJ1-4; 9 positions agree with TRBD1. V shed 5 bases and J 5 bases; nucleotides not matched to a gene: 3. The CDR3 is 13 amino acids. The germline V gene has CDR1 GTSNPN and CDR2 SVGIG (reference sequence). CDR3 in DNA: TGTGCCTGGGGGGGACAGGGAAATGAAAAACTGTTTTTT. Translating gives CAWGGQGNEKLFF.